These T cell receptor beta chains were read from a single sample in a study of cytomegalovirus exposure and HLA in healthy donors. Repertoires were generated with immunoSEQ multiplex PCR, while TCRdb's copy carries only in-frame clones and drops some. In the table there are about 170,000 clones, less than 85% of which are singletons. The material sequenced was PBMCs. The receptor source for this set is a boy between 2 and 10 years old in good health and CMV-seronegative. Both conserved end residues are part of each CDR3. The order of the fields is clone size, V gene, D gene, J gene, CDR3 DNA, CDR3 protein. D genes are given only for firm matches. Size tells how often a clone was seen (once, few, many) or the class of an expanded clone, and some rows leave it out.

.	TRBV27	.	TRBJ2-1	TGTGCCAGCAGTTTCCCAGGGGTTGGTTACAATGAGCAGTTCTTC	CASSFPGVGYNEQFF
few	TRBV23-1	.	TRBJ1-5	TGCGCCAGCAGTCAATCTTCCCGGACAAGGGAAAATCAGCCCCAGCATTTT	CASSQSSRTRENQPQHF
.	TRBV7-8	.	TRBJ2-3	TGTGCCAGCAGCTTACCGGGGGACGCTAAAACAGATACGCAGTATTTT	CASSLPGDAKTDTQYF
.	TRBV10-1	.	TRBJ1-2	TGCGCCAGCAGTGAGTCACTGGGCGGGGACGGGAGGACGGAGGATGGCTACACCTTC	CASSESLGGDGRTEDGYTF
.	TRBV6-1	TRBD1	TRBJ1-5	TGTGCCAGCAGTGCCCCCCGGGACAGAATTAGCAATCAGCCCCAGCATTTT	CASSAPRDRISNQPQHF
.	TRBV27	TRBD1	TRBJ1-2	TGTGCCAGCAGTCCCTCGACAGGGAACATCAACTATGGCTACACCTTC	CASSPSTGNINYGYTF
.	TRBV11-2	.	TRBJ1-4	TGTGCCAGCAGCTTAGAGGGGGCAAGGGAAAAACTGTTTTTT	CASSLEGAREKLFF
.	TRBV28	.	TRBJ2-5	TGTGCCAGCAGTCCGAGACAGGCCCCAGGGGAGACCCAGTACTTC	CASSPRQAPGETQYF
.	TRBV28	.	TRBJ1-4	TGTGCCAGCAGTTTAATCAGGCTGCGGGCAACTAATGAAAAACTGTTTTTT	CASSLIRLRATNEKLFF
.	TRBV7-9	.	TRBJ1-2	TGTTCCAGCAGCGACAGTCCCTATGGCTACACCTTC	CSSSDSPYGYTF
.	TRBV6-1	.	TRBJ1-1	TGTGCCAGCAGTCTCGGACAGTCTCTGAACACTGAAGCTTTCTTT	CASSLGQSLNTEAFF
.	TRBV27	TRBD2	TRBJ2-5	TGTGCCAGCAGTTTAAGGACTAGCGGTCACGCGGAGACCCAGTACTTC	CASSLRTSGHAETQYF
.	TRBV10-2	TRBD1	TRBJ2-5	TGCGCCAGCAGTGAGTGGACAGGGAAGGGGACCCAGTACTTC	CASSEWTGKGTQYF
.	TRBV5-4	TRBD2	TRBJ2-2	TGTGCCACACGCCGAGCGGGGGGCAACACCGGGGAGCTGTTTTTT	CATRRAGGNTGELFF
few	TRBV7-3	TRBD2	TRBJ2-5	TGTGCCAGCAGCCCCCTAGCGGACCAAGAGACCCAGTACTTC	CASSPLADQETQYF
.	TRBV28	.	TRBJ1-2	TGTGCCAGCAGCCTAGGGAGGCGCCGGGTAGGAAGCTATGGCTACACCTTC	CASSLGRRRVGSYGYTF
.	TRBV15	.	TRBJ1-4	TGTGCCACCAGCGGCGACCCAGGGGTCCGCGAAAAACTGTTTTTT	CATSGDPGVREKLFF
.	TRBV6-5	TRBD1	TRBJ2-5	TGTGCCAGCAGTTACTCCCCGGGGACAGGGGGAGAGACCCAGTACTTC	CASSYSPGTGGETQYF
once	TRBV2	.	TRBJ1-1	TGTGCTACTATTCGGGGAGAAGCTTTCTTT	CATIRGEAFF
.	TRBV7-3	.	TRBJ1-1	TGTGCCAGCAGCGAGGCGGGGGACACTGAAGCTTTCTTT	CASSEAGDTEAFF
.	TRBV21-1	.	TRBJ1-5	TGTGCCAGCAGCCTGAGTACAGGGGCTTTCAATCAGCCCCAGCATTTT	CASSLSTGAFNQPQHF
.	TRBV5-1	.	TRBJ1-5	TGCGCCAGCAGCTGGGGGGGCAGGGTGAATCAGCCCCAGCATTTT	CASSWGGRVNQPQHF